Here is one T cell receptor beta chain with its context. Original data processing: It was from reference gene primer amplification that nucleated cell counts were estimated. Clones were read by immunoSEQ multiplex PCR, and TCRdb kept only the in-frame ones, dropping some. V and J calls and clone size come straight from that table; D and trimming were deduced from the DNA. Among 75,000 to 80,000 clones, roughly 80% were seen once, and the ten largest hold 15% to 20%. V gave up 5 bases and J gave up 2 bases, with 12 bases separating them. This CDR3 has 15 amino acids. Germline CDR1 and CDR2: SEHNR and FQNEAQ (reference sequence). These data originate in a study of blood T cell repertoires in COVID-19. Study as a whole: Donors in the United States, Italy and Spain gave samples during acute or convalescent COVID-19.

This receptor was identified in a woman aged 55-69 years with acute or convalescent COVID-19. The chain combines TRBV7-9 with TRBJ1-4; D is uncertain. Material for sequencing was peripheral blood. The CDR3 bases are TGTGCCAGCAGCCTATCGTCAGGCACTAATGAAAAACTGTTTTTT. Translation gives CASSLSSGTNEKLFF.